The clone carrying this T cell receptor (beta chain) was observed a handful of times. The antigen remains unidentified. Each donor was healthy, and each was a bone marrow donor. The sample comes from a study of cytomegalovirus exposure and HLA in healthy donors. Findings and limits, study-wide: Researchers catalogued about 150 TCR beta chains as cytomegalovirus-associated.

Researchers ran the PCR with 60 Vbeta and 13 Jbeta primers. Clones were sequenced by immunoSEQ multiplex PCR, and TCRdb holds only the in-frame ones, with some missing. The sample carries about 200,000 clones, around 79% recorded once. Germline V CDR1 and CDR2: SGHTA, FQGNSA. V dropped 6 bases and J dropped 3; count of bases not matched to a gene: 10. The CDR3 has 15 amino acids. This receptor was obtained from a male donor in good health and CMV-seropositive. Sequenced sample: PBMCs. The chain carries TRBV7-2 and TRBJ2-7, with TRBD2 matching over 8 bases. CDR3 protein: CASRQGPAGGYEQYF. The CDR3 DNA sequence: TGTGCCAGCAGACAAGGTCCGGCGGGGGGCTACGAGCAGTACTTC.